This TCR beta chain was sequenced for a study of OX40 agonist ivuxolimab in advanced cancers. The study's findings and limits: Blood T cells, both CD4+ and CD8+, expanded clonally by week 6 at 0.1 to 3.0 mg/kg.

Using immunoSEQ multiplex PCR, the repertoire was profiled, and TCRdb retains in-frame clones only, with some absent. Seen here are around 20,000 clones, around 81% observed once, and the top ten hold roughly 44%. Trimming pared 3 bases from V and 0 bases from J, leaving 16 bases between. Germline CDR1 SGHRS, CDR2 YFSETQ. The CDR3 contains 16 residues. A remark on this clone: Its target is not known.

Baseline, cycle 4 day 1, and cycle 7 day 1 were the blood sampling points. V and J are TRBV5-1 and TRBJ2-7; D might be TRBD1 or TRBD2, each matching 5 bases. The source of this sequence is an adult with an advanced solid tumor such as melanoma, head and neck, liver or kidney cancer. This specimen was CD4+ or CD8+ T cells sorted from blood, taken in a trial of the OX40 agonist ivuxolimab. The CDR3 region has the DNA TGCGCCAGCAGCTGGGGGATAGGAGCACTCTCCTACGAGCAGTACTTC. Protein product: CASSWGIGALSYEQYF. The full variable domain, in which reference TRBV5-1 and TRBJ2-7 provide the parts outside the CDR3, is KAGVTQTPRYLIKTRGQQVTLSCSPISGHRSVSWYQQTPGQGLQFLFEYFSETQRNKGNFPGRFSGRQFSNSRSEMNVSTLELGDSALYLCASSWGIGALSYEQYFGPGTRLTVT.